Listed below are T cell receptor beta chains from one sample, sequenced in a study of Graves' ophthalmopathy and Graves' hyperthyroidism. TCRdb reprocessed the multiplex PCR reads with MiXCR, giving one entry per CDR3 protein. The data show some 1.1 million distinct CDR3 sequences, around a third seen once. The specimen sequenced was peripheral blood or thyroid tissue (not recorded which). These receptors all come from an adult man with Graves' hyperthyroidism. Both conserved end residues are part of each CDR3. Each record gives: clone size, V gene, CDR3 length, D gene, J gene, CDR3 DNA, CDR3 protein. The D gene is left open where the match is weak. Where a row states a size, it is once, few, many or the class of an expanded clone; other rows omit it.

clone_size: .
v_call: TRBV29-1
cdr3_length: 9
d_call: .
j_call: TRBJ1-5
cdr3_nt: TGCAGTTTAAGTCAGCCCCAGCATTTT
cdr3_aa: CSLSQPQHF

clone_size: few
v_call: TRBV29-1
cdr3_length: 14
d_call: .
j_call: TRBJ1-1
cdr3_nt: TGCAGCGTCCCCCCCGGAGTTTCGAACACTGAAGCTTTCTTT
cdr3_aa: CSVPPGVSNTEAFF

clone_size: many
v_call: TRBV29-1
cdr3_length: 16
d_call: .
j_call: TRBJ1-2
cdr3_nt: TGCAGCGTCTTCCAGGGGTTGGGGCAGGGAAACTATGGCTACACCTTC
cdr3_aa: CSVFQGLGQGNYGYTF

clone_size: few
v_call: TRBV9
cdr3_length: 15
d_call: .
j_call: TRBJ1-2
cdr3_nt: TGTGCCAGCAGCGCCCTTGGGAGGCTCTACGGTGGCTACACCTTC
cdr3_aa: CASSALGRLYGGYTF

clone_size: .
v_call: TRBV10-2
cdr3_length: 12
d_call: .
j_call: TRBJ2-5
cdr3_nt: TGCGCCAGCAGTGAGGAACGAGGGACCCAGTACTTC
cdr3_aa: CASSEERGTQYF

clone_size: once
v_call: TRBV20-1
cdr3_length: 11
d_call: TRBD2
j_call: TRBJ2-1
cdr3_nt: TGCAGTGCTGGATCTAGCGGGGGGGCCTTCTTC
cdr3_aa: CSAGSSGGAFF

clone_size: .
v_call: TRBV10-3
cdr3_length: 11
d_call: TRBD1
j_call: TRBJ1-2
cdr3_nt: TGTGCCACCGTGGGACAGGGAGTCTACACCTTC
cdr3_aa: CATVGQGVYTF

clone_size: .
v_call: TRBV25-1
cdr3_length: 14
d_call: TRBD1
j_call: TRBJ2-7
cdr3_nt: TGTGCCAGCGTTCGGAGCGACAGGGGGTACGAGCAGTACTTC
cdr3_aa: CASVRSDRGYEQYF

clone_size: few
v_call: TRBV20-1
cdr3_length: 19
d_call: .
j_call: TRBJ1-5
cdr3_nt: TGCAGTGCTAGCCTCCCCGATCGGTCACAGAAATATAGCAATCAGCCCCAGCATTTT
cdr3_aa: CSASLPDRSQKYSNQPQHF

clone_size: few
v_call: TRBV7-2
cdr3_length: 14
d_call: TRBD1
j_call: TRBJ2-7
cdr3_nt: TGTGCCAGCAGCTTGATGGGACAGGGGGCCGAGCAGTACTTC
cdr3_aa: CASSLMGQGAEQYF

clone_size: .
v_call: TRBV5-1
cdr3_length: 16
d_call: TRBD2
j_call: TRBJ2-5
cdr3_nt: TGCGCCAGCAGCGGGGGACTAGCGGGGGTACAAGAGACCCAGTACTTC
cdr3_aa: CASSGGLAGVQETQYF